Below are 32 T cell receptor beta chains sequenced from a single sample in a study of somatic mutations in cytotoxic T cells in rheumatoid arthritis. This table comes from immunoSEQ multiplex PCR, and its TCRdb copy is limited to in-frame clones, with some not included. The repertoire includes more than 11,000 clones, approximately 69% of them detected once, and around 30% sits in the top ten. Material for sequencing was CD8+ T cells sorted from blood. These receptor sequences come from an adult with rheumatoid arthritis.

The chain carries TRBV11-2 and TRBJ2-7; D is unclear. This CDR3 has 14 residues. Germline CDR1 SGHAT, CDR2 FQNNGV. Trimming took off 5 bases at V and 6 bases at J, with 17 bases between the two ends. The CDR3 DNA reads TGTGCCAGCAGCGCCAACGGAAACTCCGGCGAGCAGTACTTC. This translates into CASSANGNSGEQYF.

The CDR3 bases are TGCGCCAGCAGCCACCCCCCTCCGACGAACACTGAAGCTTTCTTT. Translated: CASSHPPPTNTEAFF. The chain carries TRBV4-1 and TRBJ1-1; D is uncertain. The germline V gene encodes CDR1 MGHRA and CDR2 YSYEKL. The CDR3 loop spans 15 amino acids. V lost 3 bases and J 1 base, leaving 12 bases between the germline ends.

As DNA, the CDR3 is TGTGCCAGCAGCACCAGCGGAGGTCGTGACACTGAAGCTTTCTTT. Translated: CASSTSGGRDTEAFF. V is TRBV7-9 and J is TRBJ1-1; the D is unclear. The germline V gene has CDR1 SEHNR and CDR2 FQNEAQ (reference sequence). Between the trimmed V and J ends, which lost 5 bases and 3 bases, there was a span of 16 bases. The CDR3 is made up of 15 amino acids.

CDR3 sequence reads: CASSAETAGDGYTF. CDR3 DNA: TGTGCCAGCAGCGCCGAGACAGCTGGCGATGGCTACACCTTC. The chain employs TRBV9 and TRBJ1-2, with D possibly TRBD1 on 5 matching bases. The CDR3 has 14 amino acids. Germline V gene data show CDR1 as SGDLS and CDR2 as YYNGEE. The V end lost 3 bases, the J end lost 6 bases, and 15 bases lay between the germline ends.

The chain has TRBV6-5 and TRBJ1-1; 8 bases align to TRBD1. The CDR3 loop spans 15 amino acids. CDR1 and CDR2 from the germline V gene are MNHEY and SVGAGI. The V and J ends lost 5 bases and 5 bases, in that order; junction bases with no gene match: 10. Here the CDR3 reads CASSHLQGGITEAFF. The CDR3 nucleotides read TGTGCCAGCAGTCACCTACAGGGGGGAATAACTGAAGCTTTCTTT.

The chain combines TRBV9 with TRBJ2-5; 7 bases line up with TRBD2. The CDR3 contains 17 residues. J was trimmed by 4 bases and V by 0 bases; bases with no gene match: 12. Germline V CDR1 and CDR2: SGDLS, YYNGEE. CDR3 in amino acids: CASSVEARAGLGETQYF. CDR3 DNA sequence: TGTGCCAGCAGCGTAGAAGCGAGAGCGGGGCTTGGAGAGACCCAGTACTTC.

The chain joins TRBV27 to TRBJ2-7, with D unresolved. The CDR3 is made up of 13 amino acids. Trimming removed 3 bases from V and 3 bases from J, with 9 bases in between. Germline CDR1 MNHEY, CDR2 SMNVEV (reference sequence). The CDR3 spells CASSFGPRYEQYF. DNA of the CDR3: TGTGCCAGCAGTTTTGGGCCGCGCTACGAGCAGTACTTC.

This clone has just a few counts. The chain employs TRBV7-9 and TRBJ1-1, with a tentative D call TRBD1 (6 bases). Per the germline V gene, CDR1 is SEHNR and CDR2 is FQNEAQ (reference sequence). The CDR3 runs to 13 residues. Trimming took off 7 bases at V and 5 bases at J, with 14 bases between the two ends. The CDR3 loop reads CASTDRQRTEAFF. CDR3 bases: TGTGCCAGCACCGACAGGCAAAGGACTGAAGCTTTCTTT. Full variable domain (rest looked up from reference TRBV7-9 and TRBJ1-1): DTGVSQNPRHKITKRGQNVTFRCDPISEHNRLYWYRQTLGQGPEFLTYFQNEAQLEKSRLLSDRFSAERPKGSFSTLEIQRTEQGDSAMYLCASTDRQRTEAFFGQGTRLTVV.

This clone was seen only once. This chain joins TRBV19 and TRBJ2-1; 7 nucleotides agree with TRBD2. With 1 base clipped from V and 7 bases from J, the junction kept 4 bases outside the gene matches. Germline-derived CDR1 and CDR2 are LNHDA and SQIVND (reference sequence). The CDR3 runs to 14 residues. In DNA form, the CDR3 reads TGTGCCAGTAGTATAGGCGGGGGAAGGAATGAGCAGTTCTTC. Translation gives CASSIGGGRNEQFF.

V is TRBV4-1 and J is TRBJ2-2, with a possible D match to TRBD2 (5 bases). V was trimmed by 4 bases and J by 3 bases, leaving 18 bases between them. The CDR3 sequence is 17 residues long. Germline CDR1 and CDR2: MGHRA and YSYEKL. CDR3 residues: CASSRRDEDSHTGELFF. DNA of the CDR3: TGCGCCAGCAGCCGAAGGGATGAGGACTCTCACACCGGGGAGCTGTTTTTT.

The chain has TRBV4-1 and TRBJ1-5; 10 positions agree with TRBD1. The trim removed 5 bases at V and 7 bases at J, leaving 17 bases unmatched. In germline, CDR1 is MGHRA, CDR2 YSYEKL. The CDR3 loop spans 18 amino acids. In DNA, the CDR3 is TGCGCCAGCAGCACGGCGTTACCTTGGGACAGGGGTTTGCAGCCCCAGCATTTT. This gives the protein CASSTALPWDRGLQPQHF.

J is TRBJ2-3 and V is TRBV28; TRBD2 matches 12 bases. Trimming removed 7 bases from V and 1 base from J; junction bases left unmatched: 12. This CDR3 comprises 18 residues. Germline V gene sequence: CDR1 MDHEN, CDR2 SYDVKM. DNA for the CDR3: TGTGCCAGCAACATGCGGACTAGCGGGGTGGGTGGCACAGATACGCAGTATTTT. Its protein is CASNMRTSGVGGTDTQYF.

The J gene is TRBJ1-6, the V gene TRBV9; the D is unclear. CDR3 length equals 15 residues. The V and J ends lost 0 bases and 1 base respectively, with 5 bases between them. The germline CDR1 and CDR2 sequences are SGDLS and YYNGEE. CDR3 amino acids: CASSVDTSYNSPLHF. The CDR3 bases are TGTGCCAGCAGCGTAGACACATCCTATAATTCACCCCTCCACTTT.

The V call is TRBV28, the J call TRBJ2-1; 14 nucleotides match TRBD2. Germline lookup yields CDR1 MDHEN and CDR2 SYDVKM. With 3 bases clipped from V and 6 bases from J, the junction kept 1 base outside the gene matches. The CDR3 is 15 residues long. CDR3 loop: CASSLGLAGANEQFF. As DNA, the CDR3 is TGTGCCAGCAGTTTGGGACTAGCGGGGGCCAATGAGCAGTTCTTC.

The chain has TRBV28 and TRBJ2-3; 7 nucleotides line up with TRBD2. The CDR3 runs 15 residues. Germline V gene sequence: CDR1 MDHEN, CDR2 SYDVKM. The junction had 5 bases not matched to a gene; V was cut back by 4 bases and J by 1 base. In DNA, the CDR3 is TGTGCCAGCAGTTGGCGGGGAGGGGGCACAGATACGCAGTATTTT. It translates to CASSWRGGGTDTQYF.

In its sample, this clone ranks as large. The rearrangement uses TRBV28 and TRBJ2-4; the D gene is possibly TRBD2 (6 bases). The CDR3 spans 15 residues. V gave up 10 bases and J gave up 0 bases, with 16 bases separating them. The germline gives CDR1 MDHEN, CDR2 SYDVKM. The CDR3: CATGVRSGAKNIQYF. CDR3 DNA: TGTGCCACGGGGGTGCGATCAGGAGCCAAAAACATTCAGTACTTC.

The gene calls are TRBV30 and TRBJ2-7; a weak D match, TRBD2 (6 bases). CDR3 length equals 13 residues. V was trimmed by 8 bases and J by 3 bases, leaving 17 bases between them. The germline CDR1 and CDR2 sequences are GTSNPN and SVGIG (reference sequence). For the CDR3, the DNA is TGTGCCCAGAGGGACTCTGGCCTCTACGAGCAGTACTTC. Amino acids: CAQRDSGLYEQYF.

The chain uses TRBV15 and TRBJ1-4; 8 bases line up with TRBD1. J was trimmed by 5 bases and V by 8 bases; bases with no gene match: 4. CDR1 and CDR2 from the germline V gene are LNHNV and YYDKDF (reference sequence). CDR3 length: 13 residues. This CDR3 reads CATADRANEKLFF. As DNA, the CDR3 is TGTGCCACCGCGGACAGGGCCAATGAAAAACTGTTTTTT.

This chain connects TRBV7-9 to TRBJ1-2; maybe TRBD1 (5 bases). The CDR3 is made up of 15 amino acids. Deletions cut 3 bases from V and 5 bases from J, with 16 bases between. Germline lookup yields CDR1 SEHNR and CDR2 FQNEAQ (reference sequence). The CDR3 here is CASSFTEGLWYGYTF. Here the CDR3 DNA reads TGTGCCAGCAGCTTTACTGAGGGGCTCTGGTATGGCTACACCTTC.

The chain carries TRBV2 and TRBJ1-1; D not resolved. V lost 7 bases and J lost 0, with 12 bases in between. Per the germline V gene, CDR1 is SNHLY and CDR2 is FYNNEI. CDR3 size: 14 residues. CDR3 sequence (DNA): TGTGCCAGCACTGCGGGTGAAATGAACACTGAAGCTTTCTTT. Translation gives CASTAGEMNTEAFF.

V gene TRBV7-2 combines with J gene TRBJ2-2; TRBD1 or TRBD2 may be the D gene (5 bases each). Germline assignment: CDR1 SGHTA and CDR2 FQGNSA. Between the trimmed V and J ends, which lost 6 bases and 5 bases, there was a span of 13 bases. The CDR3 runs 14 residues. CDR3 sequence: CASSPLWGTGELFF. The DNA for the CDR3 is TGTGCCAGCAGTCCCCTCTGGGGGACCGGGGAGCTGTTTTTT.

This rearrangement joins TRBV6-1 to TRBJ1-3; D not resolved. The CDR3 is 15 residues long. V shed 1 base and J shed 0 bases, with 7 bases lying between them. CDR1 is MNHNS and CDR2 is SASEGT in the germline V gene. CDR3 sequence: CASSEDAASGNTIYF. Here the CDR3 DNA reads TGTGCCAGCAGTGAAGACGCGGCCTCTGGAAACACCATATATTTT.

The chain has TRBV5-8 and TRBJ1-1, with D possibly matching TRBD1 (6 bases). The CDR3 covers 16 residues. The V gene's germline CDR1 is SGHTS and CDR2 YDEGEE. V was cut by 4 bases and J by 8 bases, with 24 bases left in between. The DNA for the CDR3 is TGTGCCAGCAGCCTTCGCCGGGTCAAGGGGGTGAGAGAAGCTTTCTTT. Amino acid sequence: CASSLRRVKGVREAFF.

This clone has more than one count but fewer than ten. The V and J genes are TRBV21-1 and TRBJ2-5; TRBD2, the D gene given by the table, was not confirmed from the DNA. TRBV21-1 corresponds to a pseudogene. The CDR3 is made up of 12 amino acids. The CDR3, as DNA: TGTGCCAGCAGCAAACTACAAGAGACCCAGTACTTC. This gives the protein CASSKLQETQYF.

The rearrangement uses TRBV7-9 and TRBJ2-7; D possibly matches TRBD1 or TRBD2 (6 bases each). The CDR3 spans 13 residues. The V gene lost 3 bases and the J gene lost 6 bases, with 12 bases spanning the gap. In germline, CDR1 is SEHNR, CDR2 FQNEAQ (reference sequence). CDR3 sequence (DNA): TGTGCCAGCAGCTTCGGAGGGGGAGTCGAGCAGTACTTC. Its protein is CASSFGGGVEQYF.

The rearrangement joins TRBV2 to TRBJ2-1; 9 positions match TRBD2. The CDR3 spans 15 residues. J lost 3 bases, V lost 6 bases, and 6 bases had no gene match. CDR1 is SNHLY and CDR2 is FYNNEI in the germline V gene. In nucleotides, the CDR3 is TGTGCCAGCAGAGAGCGGGGGGCCATCTACAATGAGCAGTTCTTC. Its translation is CASRERGAIYNEQFF. Variable domain in full (rest from reference TRBV2 and TRBJ2-1): EPEVTQTPSHQVTQMGQEVILRCVPISNHLYFYWYRQILGQKVEFLVSFYNNEISEKSEIFDDQFSVERPDGSNFTLKIRSTKLEDSAMYFCASRERGAIYNEQFFGPGTRLTVL.

The chain links TRBV7-2 to TRBJ2-3, with D perhaps being TRBD1 or TRBD2 (6 bases each). Germline lookup yields CDR1 SGHTA and CDR2 FQGNSA. This CDR3 contains 16 residues. V lost 6 bases to trimming and J lost 4 bases, with 20 bases between them. The CDR3 loop reads CASRLKSGGPADTQYF. CDR3 in DNA: TGTGCCAGCAGGCTCAAGTCTGGGGGGCCAGCAGATACGCAGTATTTT.

The chain couples TRBV7-2 to TRBJ1-6; 10 nucleotides align to TRBD1. Germline V gene sequence: CDR1 SGHTA, CDR2 FQGNSA. J lost 9 bases, V lost 5 bases, and 7 bases had no gene match. The CDR3 totals 15 residues. The CDR3 sequence: CASSVLTGGGSPLHF. The CDR3 DNA reads TGTGCCAGCAGCGTCCTGACAGGGGGCGGTTCACCCCTCCACTTT.

The chain uses TRBV27 and TRBJ2-3, with 7 bases matching TRBD2. Germline lookup yields CDR1 MNHEY and CDR2 SMNVEV (reference sequence). After removal of 7 bases from V and 2 bases from J, the junction contained 9 bases not matched to a gene. The CDR3 has 15 amino acids. The CDR3, as DNA: TGTGCCAGCAATCGTGGCGGGGGAACCACAGATACGCAGTATTTT. This sequence encodes CASNRGGGTTDTQYF.

The chain has TRBV6-6 and TRBJ2-7; 8 bases fit TRBD1. From germline, CDR1 is MNHNY and CDR2 SVGAGI (reference sequence). The trim removed 11 bases at V and 5 bases at J, leaving 11 bases unmatched. The CDR3 length is 13 residues. The CDR3 DNA follows: TGTGCCTCAAGACAGGGGCTACGGGACGAGCAGTACTTC. Its translation: CASRQGLRDEQYF.

The chain employs TRBV4-1 and TRBJ1-1; D unresolved. V lost 4 bases and J lost 1, with 13 bases in between. Germline V lookup: CDR1 MGHRA, CDR2 YSYEKL. The CDR3 is made up of 15 amino acids. The CDR3 DNA is TGCGCCAGCAGCCTCGGAGGGCAGACGAACACTGAAGCTTTCTTT. As protein: CASSLGGQTNTEAFF.

J is TRBJ2-2 and V is TRBV19; D remains ambiguous. CDR3 length: 14 residues. Trimming took off 7 bases at V and 4 bases at J, with 13 bases between the two ends. Germline values: CDR1 LNHDA, CDR2 SQIVND (reference sequence). The CDR3 protein is CASTPVTPTGELFF. The DNA of the CDR3 is TGTGCCAGTACCCCCGTGACTCCCACCGGGGAGCTGTTTTTT.